This T cell receptor beta chain was captured in a study of T cells expressing NK-cell markers. Study-level background: The eight sequenced donors comprised seven who were HCMV-seropositive and one who was seronegative.

CDR3 length: 15 amino acids. Germline V gene data show CDR1 as SGHDN and CDR2 as FVKESK. TCRdb reprocessed the 5' RACE reads, with one entry per CDR3 protein and no DNA. This table holds more than 400,000 distinct CDR3 sequences. The chain has TRBV14 and TRBJ1-1. The specimen was blood T cells: a sorted CD56 or NKG2C T cell subset, CD4+ or CD8+ T cells, or bulk PBMC T cells (not recorded which). This TCR came from a woman aged 18-70 years in good health. The CDR3 spells CASSQFLDKNTEAFF.